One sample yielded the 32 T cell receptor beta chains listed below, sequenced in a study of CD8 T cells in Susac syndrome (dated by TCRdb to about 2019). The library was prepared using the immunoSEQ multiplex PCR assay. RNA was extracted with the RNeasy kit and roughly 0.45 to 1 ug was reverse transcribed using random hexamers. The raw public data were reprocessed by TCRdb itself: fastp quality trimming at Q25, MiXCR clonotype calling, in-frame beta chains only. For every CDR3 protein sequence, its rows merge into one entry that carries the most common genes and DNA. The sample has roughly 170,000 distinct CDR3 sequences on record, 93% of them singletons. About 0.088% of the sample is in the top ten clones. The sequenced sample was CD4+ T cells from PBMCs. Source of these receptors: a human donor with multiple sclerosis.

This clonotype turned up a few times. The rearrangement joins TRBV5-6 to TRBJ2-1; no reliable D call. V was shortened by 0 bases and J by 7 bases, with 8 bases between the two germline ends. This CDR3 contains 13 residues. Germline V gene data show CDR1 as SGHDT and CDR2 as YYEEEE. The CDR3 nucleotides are TGTGCCAGCAGCTTGGGGGTGGGTAATGAGCAGTTCTTC. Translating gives CASSLGVGNEQFF.

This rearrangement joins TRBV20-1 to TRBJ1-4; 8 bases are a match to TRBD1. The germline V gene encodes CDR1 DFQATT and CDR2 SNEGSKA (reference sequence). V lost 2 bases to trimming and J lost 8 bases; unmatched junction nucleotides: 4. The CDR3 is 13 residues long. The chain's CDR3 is CSARQGAGEKLFF. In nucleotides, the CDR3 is TGCAGTGCTAGACAGGGGGCTGGGGAAAAACTGTTTTTT.

CDR3 DNA sequence: TGTGCCAGCAGCCAAAGACAGGGGGGAAACTATGGCTACACCTTC. Its protein is CASSQRQGGNYGYTF. The rearrangement links TRBV7-8 to TRBJ1-2; 9 bases map to TRBD1. The trim removed 5 bases at V and 2 bases at J, leaving 6 bases unmatched. The CDR3 consists of 15 residues. Per the germline V gene, CDR1 is SGHVS and CDR2 is FQNEAQ.

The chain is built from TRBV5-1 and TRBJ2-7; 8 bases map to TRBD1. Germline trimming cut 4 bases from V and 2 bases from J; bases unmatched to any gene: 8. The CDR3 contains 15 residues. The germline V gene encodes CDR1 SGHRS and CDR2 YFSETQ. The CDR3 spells CASSTWRQGTYEQYF. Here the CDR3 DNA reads TGCGCCAGCAGCACCTGGAGACAGGGGACCTACGAGCAGTACTTC. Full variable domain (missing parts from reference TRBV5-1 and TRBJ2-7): KAGVTQTPRYLIKTRGQQVTLSCSPISGHRSVSWYQQTPGQGLQFLFEYFSETQRNKGNFPGRFSGRQFSNSRSEMNVSTLELGDSALYLCASSTWRQGTYEQYFGPGTRLTVT.

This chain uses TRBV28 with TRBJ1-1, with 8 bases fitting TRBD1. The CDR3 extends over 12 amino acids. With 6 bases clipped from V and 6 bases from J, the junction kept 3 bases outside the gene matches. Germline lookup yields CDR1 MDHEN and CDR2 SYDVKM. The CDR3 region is CASRDRDPEAFF. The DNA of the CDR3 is TGTGCCAGCAGGGACAGGGATCCTGAAGCTTTCTTT.

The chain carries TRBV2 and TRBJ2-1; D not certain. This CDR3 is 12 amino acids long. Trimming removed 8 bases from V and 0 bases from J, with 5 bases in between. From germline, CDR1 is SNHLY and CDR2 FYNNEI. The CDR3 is CASGPSYNEQFF. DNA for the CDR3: TGTGCCAGCGGACCCTCCTACAATGAGCAGTTCTTC. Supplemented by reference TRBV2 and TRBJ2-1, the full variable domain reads EPEVTQTPSHQVTQMGQEVILRCVPISNHLYFYWYRQILGQKVEFLVSFYNNEISEKSEIFDDQFSVERPDGSNFTLKIRSTKLEDSAMYFCASGPSYNEQFFGPGTRLTVL.

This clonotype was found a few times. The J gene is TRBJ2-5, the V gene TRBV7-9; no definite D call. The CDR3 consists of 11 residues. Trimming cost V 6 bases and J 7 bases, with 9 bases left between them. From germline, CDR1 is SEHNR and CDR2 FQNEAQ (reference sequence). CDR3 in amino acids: CASSSGGTQYF. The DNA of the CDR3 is TGTGCCAGCAGTTCAGGCGGGACCCAGTACTTC.

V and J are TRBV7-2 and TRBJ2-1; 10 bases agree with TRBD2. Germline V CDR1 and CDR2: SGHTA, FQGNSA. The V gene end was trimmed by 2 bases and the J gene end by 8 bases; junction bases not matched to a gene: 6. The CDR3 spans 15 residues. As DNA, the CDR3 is TGTGCCAGCAGCTTAAAAGCGGGAGGGCCGCATGAGCAGTTCTTC. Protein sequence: CASSLKAGGPHEQFF.

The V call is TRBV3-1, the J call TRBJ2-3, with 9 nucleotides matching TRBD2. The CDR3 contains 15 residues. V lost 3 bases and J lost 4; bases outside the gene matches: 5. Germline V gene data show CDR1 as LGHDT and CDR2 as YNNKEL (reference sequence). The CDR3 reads CASSQREGLADTQYF. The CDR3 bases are TGTGCCAGCAGCCAGCGGGAGGGCCTCGCAGATACGCAGTATTTT.

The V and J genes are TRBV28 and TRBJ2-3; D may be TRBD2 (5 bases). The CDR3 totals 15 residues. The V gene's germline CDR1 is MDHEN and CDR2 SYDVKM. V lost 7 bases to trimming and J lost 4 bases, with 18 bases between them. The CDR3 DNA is TGTGCCAGCAACACGCACGGGGTCTCTCCAGATACGCAGTATTTT. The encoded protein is CASNTHGVSPDTQYF.

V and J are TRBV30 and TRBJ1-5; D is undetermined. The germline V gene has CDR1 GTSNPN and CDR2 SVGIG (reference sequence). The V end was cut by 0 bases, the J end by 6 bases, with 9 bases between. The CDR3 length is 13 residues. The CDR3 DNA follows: TGTGCCTGGAGTGTGGGTCCTAGTCAGCCCCAGCATTTT. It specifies CAWSVGPSQPQHF.

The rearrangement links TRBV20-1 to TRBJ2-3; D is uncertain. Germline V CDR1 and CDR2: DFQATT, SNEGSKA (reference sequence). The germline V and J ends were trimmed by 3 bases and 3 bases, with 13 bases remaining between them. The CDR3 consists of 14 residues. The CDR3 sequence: CSARSRSLTDTQYF. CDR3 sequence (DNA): TGCAGTGCTAGGTCCCGGTCCTTGACAGATACGCAGTATTTT.

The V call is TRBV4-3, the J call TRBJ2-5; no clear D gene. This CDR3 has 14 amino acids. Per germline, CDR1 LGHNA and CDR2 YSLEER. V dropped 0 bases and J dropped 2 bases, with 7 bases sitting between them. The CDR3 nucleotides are TGCGCCAGCAGCCAAGATAGTCGACAAGAGACCCAGTACTTC. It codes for CASSQDSRQETQYF.

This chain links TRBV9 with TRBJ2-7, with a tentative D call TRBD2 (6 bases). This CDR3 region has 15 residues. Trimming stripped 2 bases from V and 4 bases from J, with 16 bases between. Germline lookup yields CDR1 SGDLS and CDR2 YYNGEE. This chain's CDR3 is CASSVVREKTYEQYF. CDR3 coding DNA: TGTGCCAGCAGCGTTGTCCGGGAGAAGACGTACGAGCAGTACTTC.

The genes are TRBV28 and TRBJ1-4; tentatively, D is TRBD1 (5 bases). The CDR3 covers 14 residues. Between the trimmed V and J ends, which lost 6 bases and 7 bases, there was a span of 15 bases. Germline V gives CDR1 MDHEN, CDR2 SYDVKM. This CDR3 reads CASSIGGSGEKLFF. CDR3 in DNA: TGTGCCAGCAGCATTGGGGGATCGGGTGAAAAACTGTTTTTT. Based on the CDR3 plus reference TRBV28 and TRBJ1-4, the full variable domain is DVKVTQSSRYLVKRTGEKVFLECVQDMDHENMFWYRQDPGLGLRLIYFSYDVKMKEKGDIPEGYSVSREKKERFSLILESASTNQTSMYLCASSIGGSGEKLFFGSGTQLSVL.

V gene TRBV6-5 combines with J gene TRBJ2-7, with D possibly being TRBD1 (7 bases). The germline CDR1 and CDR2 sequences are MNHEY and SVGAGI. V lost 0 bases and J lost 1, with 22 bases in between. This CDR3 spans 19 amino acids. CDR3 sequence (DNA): TGTGCCAGCAGTTACTCCGGCGGGTCATGGCAGGGGGGATCCTACGAGCAGTACTTC. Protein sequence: CASSYSGGSWQGGSYEQYF.

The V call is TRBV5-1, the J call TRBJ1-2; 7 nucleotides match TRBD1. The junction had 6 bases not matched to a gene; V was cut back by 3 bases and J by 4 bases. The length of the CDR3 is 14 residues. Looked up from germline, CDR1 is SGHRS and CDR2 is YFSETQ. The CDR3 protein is CASSSRGGSYGYTF. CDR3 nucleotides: TGCGCCAGCAGCTCGAGAGGGGGCAGCTATGGCTACACCTTC.

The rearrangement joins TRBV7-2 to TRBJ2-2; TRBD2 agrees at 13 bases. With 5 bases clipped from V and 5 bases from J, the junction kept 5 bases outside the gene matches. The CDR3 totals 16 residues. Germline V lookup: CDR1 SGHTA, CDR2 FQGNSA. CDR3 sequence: CASSRTSGGGTGELFF. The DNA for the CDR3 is TGTGCCAGCAGCCGGACTAGCGGGGGCGGGACCGGGGAGCTGTTTTTT.

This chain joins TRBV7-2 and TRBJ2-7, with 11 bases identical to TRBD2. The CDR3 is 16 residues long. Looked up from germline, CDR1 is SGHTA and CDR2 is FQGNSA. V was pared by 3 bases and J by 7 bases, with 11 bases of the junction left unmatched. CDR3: CASSFSPTSGSKEQYF. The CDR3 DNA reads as TGTGCCAGCAGCTTTTCGCCTACTAGCGGGAGTAAGGAGCAGTACTTC.

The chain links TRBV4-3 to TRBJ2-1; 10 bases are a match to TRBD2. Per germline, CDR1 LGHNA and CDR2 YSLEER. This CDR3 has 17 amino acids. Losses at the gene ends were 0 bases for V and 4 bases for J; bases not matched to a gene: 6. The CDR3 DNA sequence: TGCGCCAGCAGCCAAGATTCGCGAGCGGGAGGGTACAATGAGCAGTTCTTC. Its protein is CASSQDSRAGGYNEQFF.

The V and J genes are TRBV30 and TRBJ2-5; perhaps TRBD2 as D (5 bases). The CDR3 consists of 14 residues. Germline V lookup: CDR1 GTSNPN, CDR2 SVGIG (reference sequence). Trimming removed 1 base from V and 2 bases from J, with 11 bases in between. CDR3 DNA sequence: TGTGCCTGGAGTGGACACGGGATACAAGAGACCCAGTACTTC. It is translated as CAWSGHGIQETQYF.

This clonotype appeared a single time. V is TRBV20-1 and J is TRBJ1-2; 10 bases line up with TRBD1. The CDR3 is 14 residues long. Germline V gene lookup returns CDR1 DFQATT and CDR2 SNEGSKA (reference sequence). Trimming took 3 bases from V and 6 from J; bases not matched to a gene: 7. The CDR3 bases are TGCAGTGCTAGTGACCTGACAGGGGGCGATGGCTACACCTTC. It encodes CSASDLTGGDGYTF.

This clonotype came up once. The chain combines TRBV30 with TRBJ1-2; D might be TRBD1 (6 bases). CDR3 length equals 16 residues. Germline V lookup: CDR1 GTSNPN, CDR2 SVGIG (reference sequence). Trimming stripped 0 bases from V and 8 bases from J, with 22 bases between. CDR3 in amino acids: CAWSVGGGHYDGGYTF. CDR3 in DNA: TGTGCCTGGAGTGTAGGAGGGGGTCACTACGATGGAGGCTACACCTTC.

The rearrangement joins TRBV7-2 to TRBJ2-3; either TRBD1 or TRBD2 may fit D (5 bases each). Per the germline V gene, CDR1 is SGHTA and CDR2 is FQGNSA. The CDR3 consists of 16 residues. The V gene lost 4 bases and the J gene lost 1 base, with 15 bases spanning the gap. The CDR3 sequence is CASSSSPGHGTDTQYF. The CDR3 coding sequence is TGTGCCAGCAGCTCCTCCCCGGGGCACGGCACAGATACGCAGTATTTT.

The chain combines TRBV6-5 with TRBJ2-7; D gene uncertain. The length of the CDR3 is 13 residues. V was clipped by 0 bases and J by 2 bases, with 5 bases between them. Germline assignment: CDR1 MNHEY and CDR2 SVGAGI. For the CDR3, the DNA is TGTGCCAGCAGTTACTCGTATGCCTACGAGCAGTACTTC. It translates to CASSYSYAYEQYF.

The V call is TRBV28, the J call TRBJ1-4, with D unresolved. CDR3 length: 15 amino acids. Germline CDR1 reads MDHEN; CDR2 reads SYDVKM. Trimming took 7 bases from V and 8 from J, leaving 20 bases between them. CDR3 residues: CASTPAGREGEKLFF. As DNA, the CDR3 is TGTGCCAGCACCCCCGCGGGGAGGGAAGGAGAAAAACTGTTTTTT.

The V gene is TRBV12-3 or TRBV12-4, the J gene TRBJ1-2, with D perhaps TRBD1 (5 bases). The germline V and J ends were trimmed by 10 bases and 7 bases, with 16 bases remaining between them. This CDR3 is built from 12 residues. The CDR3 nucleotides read TGTGCCACCCCGGGCGTGGGGACTGGCTACACCTTC. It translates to CATPGVGTGYTF.

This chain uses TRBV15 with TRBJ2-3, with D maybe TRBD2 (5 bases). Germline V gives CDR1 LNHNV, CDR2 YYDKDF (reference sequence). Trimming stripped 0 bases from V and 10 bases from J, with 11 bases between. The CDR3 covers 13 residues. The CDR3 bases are TGTGCCACCAGCAGAGATAGTTCCGGGGCGCAGTATTTT. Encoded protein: CATSRDSSGAQYF. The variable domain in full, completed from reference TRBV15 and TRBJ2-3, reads DAMVIQNPRYQVTQFGKPVTLSCSQTLNHNVMYWYQQKSSQAPKLLFHYYDKDFNNEADTPDNFQSRRPNTSFCFLDIRSPGLGDTAMYLCATSRDSSGAQYFGPGTRLTVL.

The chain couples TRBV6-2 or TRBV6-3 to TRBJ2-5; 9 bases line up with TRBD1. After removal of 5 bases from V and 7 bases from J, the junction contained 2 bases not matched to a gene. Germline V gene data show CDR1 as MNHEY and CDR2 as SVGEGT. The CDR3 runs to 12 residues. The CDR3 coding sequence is TGTGCCAGCAGTCGGACAGGGGCGACCCAGTACTTC. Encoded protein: CASSRTGATQYF.

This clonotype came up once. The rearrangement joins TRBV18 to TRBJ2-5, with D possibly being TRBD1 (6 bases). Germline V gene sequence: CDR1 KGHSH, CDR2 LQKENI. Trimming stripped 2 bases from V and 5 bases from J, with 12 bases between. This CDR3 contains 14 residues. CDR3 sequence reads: CASSPTGTGETQYF. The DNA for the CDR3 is TGTGCCAGCTCACCAACAGGGACGGGCGAGACCCAGTACTTC.

The DNA for the CDR3 is TGTGCCAGCAGCTTGGCTTTGGGGAAAGACGACGAGCAGTACTTC. Protein product: CASSLALGKDDEQYF. The chain is built from TRBV5-4 and TRBJ2-7; D is uncertain. Germline V gene data show CDR1 as SGHNT and CDR2 as YYREEE (reference sequence). This CDR3 comprises 15 residues. Between the trimmed V and J ends, which lost 0 bases and 5 bases, there was a span of 15 bases.

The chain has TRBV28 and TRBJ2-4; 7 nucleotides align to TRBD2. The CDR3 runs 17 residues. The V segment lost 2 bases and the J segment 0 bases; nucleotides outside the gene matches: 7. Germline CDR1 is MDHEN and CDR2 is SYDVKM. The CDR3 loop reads CASSLGGGRVAKNIQYF. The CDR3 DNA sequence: TGTGCCAGCAGTTTAGGGGGAGGGAGGGTAGCCAAAAACATTCAGTACTTC.